This T cell receptor (beta chain) is drawn from a study of blood T cell repertoires in COVID-19. Original processing notes: Quantification of nucleated cells was approximated via reference gene primer amplification. Method: immunoSEQ multiplex PCR; TCRdb's copy keeps in-frame clones and lacks some. That table supplies the V and J calls and clone size; D and trimming were determined from the DNA. Among some 200,000 clones listed, about 93% were seen once. The count of this clone is one. This CDR3 contains 15 residues. Losses at the gene ends were 5 bases for V and 2 bases for J; bases not matched to a gene: 8. CDR1 is SGHTA, CDR2 FQGTGA, per germline.

This chain joins TRBV7-3 and TRBJ1-2; 7 bases map to TRBD1. The sample was peripheral blood. The clonotype originates from a man younger than 45 with COVID-19, enrolled during active disease. DNA of the CDR3: TGTGCCAGCAGCCCCGAGGCACAGGGGAACTATGGCTACACCTTC. Protein product: CASSPEAQGNYGYTF. The whole variable domain, filled in from reference TRBV7-3 and TRBJ1-2, reads GAGVSQTPSNKVTEKGKYVELRCDPISGHTALYWYRQSLGQGPEFLIYFQGTGAADDSGLPNDRFFAVRPEGSVSTLKIQRTERGDSAVYLCASSPEAQGNYGYTFGSGTRLTVV.